The rows below give T cell receptor beta chains drawn from one sample of a study of blood T cell repertoires in COVID-19. The data were produced by immunoSEQ multiplex PCR, yet TCRdb's version contains in-frame clones alone and is incomplete. The data contain under 200,000 clones, roughly 84% of them singletons. Sequencing was carried out using PBMCs or T cells enriched from blood (not recorded which). The receptors derive from a woman aged 55-69 years who had recovered from COVID-19. CDR3s include the opening cysteine and the closing phenylalanine or tryptophan. The D gene is left open where the match is weak. Clone size is not always given. Where it is, it says once, few, many or a class for expanded clones.

>TRBJ1-1|TRBV2|TRBD1|few
CASSAFLDRGDTEAFF
TGTGCCAGCAGCGCCTTTCTGGACAGGGGGGACACTGAAGCTTTCTTT
>TRBJ1-1|TRBV6-1|TRBD1|.
CASSLQGGDTEAFF
TGTGCCAGCAGCTTACAGGGGGGTGACACTGAAGCTTTCTTT
>TRBJ1-2|TRBV5-4|.|.
CASSTNRGGYTF
TGTGCCAGCAGCACCAATAGAGGTGGCTACACCTTC
>TRBJ1-5|TRBV5-1|.|.
CASSTRAGILGGQPQHF
TGCGCCAGCAGCACCAGGGCAGGGATCCTCGGGGGTCAGCCCCAGCATTTT
>TRBJ2-7|TRBV9|TRBD2|.
CASSVSPGLTYEQYF
TGTGCCAGCAGCGTGTCCCCGGGACTAACCTACGAGCAGTACTTC
>TRBJ2-5|TRBV12-3/TRBV12-4|.|.
CASSFLETQYF
TGTGCCAGCAGTTTCCTCGAGACCCAGTACTTC
>TRBJ2-1|TRBV10-3|.|.
CAISVGSTKSNEQFF
TGTGCCATCAGTGTTGGTTCGACTAAATCTAATGAGCAGTTCTTC
>TRBJ2-7|TRBV5-1|TRBD1|.
CASSLVPGQGQEQYF
TGCGCCAGCAGCTTGGTCCCGGGACAGGGTCAAGAGCAGTACTTC
>TRBJ2-7|TRBV5-4|TRBD2|.
CASSLSWTSGGEAYEQYF
TGTGCCAGCAGCTTGTCCTGGACTAGCGGGGGAGAAGCCTACGAGCAGTACTTC
>TRBJ1-1|TRBV19|TRBD1|.
CASAGQGNTEAFF
TGTGCCAGCGCGGGACAGGGGAACACTGAAGCTTTCTTT
>TRBJ2-1|TRBV4-2|.|once
CASSQDGRGGDGSYNEQFF
TGTGCCAGCAGCCAAGATGGACGGGGAGGAGACGGGTCCTACAATGAGCAGTTCTTC
>TRBJ2-3|TRBV19|TRBD1|.
CASSISGGGVMDTQYF
TGTGCCAGTAGTATTTCAGGGGGTGGGGTGATGGATACGCAGTATTTT
>TRBJ2-3|TRBV4-1|TRBD1|.
CASSQSGTGGSTDTQYF
TGCGCCAGCAGCCAATCAGGGACAGGGGGGTCCACAGATACGCAGTATTTT
>TRBJ2-3|TRBV28|.|few
CASRPSGTDTQYF
TGTGCCAGCAGGCCTAGCGGCACAGATACGCAGTATTTT
>TRBJ2-1|TRBV6-5|TRBD2|.
CASYPGLAHYNEQFF
TGTGCCAGTTACCCGGGACTAGCCCATTACAATGAGCAGTTCTTC
>TRBJ2-1|TRBV11-2|TRBD2|.
CASSFTSDPYNEQFF
TGTGCCAGCAGCTTTACTAGCGATCCCTACAATGAGCAGTTCTTC
>TRBJ1-1|TRBV6-1|.|.
CASSEALGSSSGAFF
TGTGCCAGCAGTGAAGCTCTGGGCAGCTCGAGCGGAGCTTTCTTT
>TRBJ1-1|TRBV19|.|.
CASSVRGDLGTEAFF
TGTGCCAGTAGTGTCAGGGGCGATCTAGGGACTGAAGCTTTCTTT
>TRBJ1-2|TRBV7-2|.|.
CASSFSMTGFYGYTF
TGTGCCAGCAGCTTCTCGATGACAGGATTCTATGGCTACACCTTC
>TRBJ2-7|TRBV5-1|TRBD1|.
CASSPEGAHEQYF
TGCGCCAGCAGCCCCGAGGGGGCCCACGAGCAGTACTTC
>TRBJ2-5|TRBV20-1|.|.
CSASGPTGAGGQETQYF
TGCAGTGCTAGTGGGCCTACAGGGGCGGGGGGCCAAGAGACCCAGTACTTC
>TRBJ1-2|TRBV6-1|TRBD1|.
CASSEGTGSNYGYTF
TGTGCCAGCAGTGAAGGGACAGGGTCTAACTATGGCTACACCTTC
>TRBJ1-4|TRBV5-1|TRBD1|.
CASSLAGQGGEKLFF
TGCGCCAGCAGCTTGGCGGGACAGGGTGGAGAAAAACTGTTTTTT
>TRBJ2-1|TRBV2|TRBD1|few
CASSGQEGSQDEQFF
TGTGCCAGCAGCGGACAGGAAGGGTCCCAAGATGAGCAGTTCTTC
>TRBJ1-1|TRBV10-1|TRBD1|.
CASPDRDYTEAFF
TGCGCCAGCCCCGACAGGGACTACACTGAAGCTTTCTTT
>TRBJ1-1|TRBV9|.|.
CASSVGPGSIEAFF
TGTGCCAGCAGCGTAGGCCCGGGTTCAATTGAAGCTTTCTTT
>TRBJ2-5|TRBV5-1|.|.
CASSGPTIQETQYF
TGCGCCAGCAGCGGGCCGACAATTCAAGAGACCCAGTACTTC
>TRBJ2-7|TRBV27|TRBD2|.
CASRRASGSDEQYF
TGTGCCAGCAGGAGGGCTAGCGGGAGTGACGAGCAGTACTTC
>TRBJ1-2|TRBV30|.|.
CAWSLPGRVTLYTF
TGTGCCTGGTCCTTGCCGGGCAGGGTGACTCTCTACACCTTC
>TRBJ1-2|TRBV10-3|TRBD1|.
CAISQDRDDGYTF
TGTGCCATCAGTCAGGACAGGGATGATGGCTACACCTTC
>TRBJ2-3|TRBV4-1|TRBD2|few
CASSQEREDTQYF
TGCGCCAGCAGCCAGGAGCGGGAGGATACGCAGTATTTT
>TRBJ1-1|TRBV4-2|TRBD1|.
CASSRQTGLNTEAFF
TGTGCCAGCAGCCGACAGACAGGGTTGAACACTGAAGCTTTCTTT
>TRBJ1-2|TRBV7-9|TRBD1|.
CASSPRQGLNGYTF
TGTGCCAGCAGCCCTCGACAGGGATTGAATGGCTACACCTTC
>TRBJ1-4|TRBV11-2|.|.
CASSLTASYGEKLFF
TGTGCCAGCAGCTTAACAGCTTCGTATGGGGAAAAACTGTTTTTT
>TRBJ1-2|TRBV28|.|.
CASSLVVNYGYTF
TGTGCCAGCAGCTTGGTAGTTAACTATGGCTACACCTTC
>TRBJ2-1|TRBV28|TRBD2|.
CASIEAGGYNEQFF
TGTGCCAGCATCGAAGCGGGAGGCTACAATGAGCAGTTCTTC
>TRBJ2-1|TRBV5-6|TRBD2|.
CASSLYSGRILGLYNEQFF
TGTGCCAGCAGCTTGTACAGCGGGAGGATCTTGGGGCTGTACAATGAGCAGTTCTTC
>TRBJ2-3|TRBV6-2/TRBV6-3|.|.
CASSYSTRVADTQYF
TGTGCCAGCAGTTACTCGACGAGGGTGGCAGATACGCAGTATTTT
>TRBJ2-7|TRBV7-6|.|.
CASSQGHREQYF
TGTGCCAGCAGCCAGGGGCATCGCGAGCAGTACTTC
>TRBJ1-2|TRBV28|TRBD1|.
CASSRGQGRYGYTF
TGTGCCAGCAGCCGGGGACAGGGACGCTATGGCTACACCTTC
>TRBJ2-7|TRBV7-9|.|.
CASSSPPQYQEQYF
TGTGCCAGCAGCTCGCCGCCCCAGTACCAAGAGCAGTACTTC